Here is one T cell receptor beta chain with its context. Its specificity is not known. TCRdb re-called the 5' RACE reads and shows each CDR3 protein once, DNA omitted. This listing includes roughly 320,000 distinct CDR3 sequences. The sample originates from a study of monozygotic twins with inflammatory bowel disease. CDR3 length: 17 residues. Germline values: CDR1 SEHNR, CDR2 FQNEAQ (reference sequence). General observations from the study: Sharing of clonotypes with others was lower in IBD patients than in healthy twins, and this was especially so with disease activity. The data offered no way to tell different T cell subtypes apart.

J is TRBJ2-3 and V is TRBV7-9. This clonotype was sampled from a human donor with ulcerative colitis or Crohn's disease, or a healthy co-twin of an affected twin (not recorded which). The sample was blood. The CDR3 here is CASSLAPTGTGTDTQYF.